This TCR beta chain was recovered during a study of radiation and T cells in renal cell carcinoma. Some clones are missing from TCRdb's copy, which holds only in-frame ones; the method was immunoSEQ multiplex PCR. This sample has nearly 50,000 clones, with approximately 83% found just once. The CDR3 consists of 12 residues. Between the trimmed V and J ends, which lost 3 bases and 4 bases, there was a span of 4 bases. Germline CDR1 is KGHSH and CDR2 is LQKENI. The time point was: baseline pretreatment blood. As to treatment: 15 Gy SBRT to primary tumor, nephrectomy 4 weeks later. This sequence joins TRBV18 and TRBJ1-5; D not certain. The sequence came from a woman aged 65 to 85 with renal cell carcinoma. Sequencing was performed on blood, taken from a patient whose treatment included radiotherapy and nephrectomy. The CDR3 DNA follows: TGTGCCAGCTCACCTTATAATCAGCCCCAGCATTTT. This gives the protein CASSPYNQPQHF.